These 29 T cell receptor beta chains originate from one sample sequenced in a study of blood T cell repertoires in COVID-19. TCRdb's copy holds only in-frame clones and misses some; the assay was immunoSEQ multiplex PCR. The sample records about 60,000 clones, about 80% being singletons. The sequenced material came from peripheral blood. The receptor source for this set is a man in his fifties or sixties with acute or convalescent COVID-19.

The rearrangement uses TRBV4-1 and TRBJ2-7, with no clear D. Per the germline V gene, CDR1 is MGHRA and CDR2 is YSYEKL. The germline V and J ends were trimmed by 0 bases and 11 bases, with 14 bases remaining between them. This CDR3 is built from 13 residues. This chain's CDR3 is CASSQEIAEDKYF. In DNA form, the CDR3 reads TGCGCCAGCAGCCAAGAAATAGCAGAGGATAAGTACTTC.

This chain links TRBV27 with TRBJ1-3; D remains unclear. The V gene lost 2 bases and the J gene lost 0 bases, with 11 bases spanning the gap. This CDR3 is built from 16 residues. In germline, CDR1 is MNHEY, CDR2 SMNVEV (reference sequence). CDR3 bases: TGTGCCAGCAGTTTAAGCGGCCCTTCCTCTGGAAACACCATATATTTT. This gives the protein CASSLSGPSSGNTIYF.

This clone was found once. This chain connects TRBV4-2 to TRBJ1-2, with D perhaps matching TRBD1 (5 bases). Trimming stripped 0 bases from V and 7 bases from J, with 18 bases between. Germline V gene data show CDR1 as LGHNA and CDR2 as YNFKEQ. CDR3 length: 16 residues. DNA of the CDR3: TGTGCCAGCAGCCAAGATATCGGCAAAGGGGTGGGTGGCTACACCTTC. Translating it yields CASSQDIGKGVGGYTF.

This clone was observed a handful of times. The same CDR3 arises from other DNA sequences in this sample as well. V usage is TRBV4-2 and J usage is TRBJ1-3; no firm D call. CDR1 is LGHNA and CDR2 is YNFKEQ in the germline V gene. The CDR3 is made up of 17 amino acids. V was pared by 0 bases and J by 7 bases, with 19 bases between. The CDR3 DNA follows: TGTGCCAGCAGCCAAGATGATACACGGTCCGGGTGGAACACCATATATTTT. Amino acid sequence: CASSQDDTRSGWNTIYF.

Only one count was recorded for this clone. A junction end diverges from the germline sequence, so it may reflect a read error. The chain uses TRBV7-8 and TRBJ1-5; possible D gene TRBD1, 5 bases. The CDR3 covers 16 residues. Germline values: CDR1 SGHVS, CDR2 FQNEAQ. The CDR3 loop is CTSSRNRDYSNQPQHF. In DNA form, the CDR3 reads TGTACCAGCAGCCGAAACCGGGACTATAGCAATCAGCCCCAGCATTTT.

This chain joins TRBV5-1 and TRBJ2-5, with D tentatively TRBD2 (5 bases). The V gene's germline CDR1 is SGHRS and CDR2 YFSETQ. The CDR3 contains 15 residues. V was clipped by 0 bases and J by 4 bases, with 13 bases between them. CDR3 amino acids: CASSLALRSGETQYF. The CDR3 DNA reads as TGCGCCAGCAGCTTGGCCCTCAGGAGCGGAGAGACCCAGTACTTC.

This clone is a singleton in its sample. The chain combines TRBV7-2 with TRBJ1-1; 7 nucleotides line up with TRBD1. With V trimmed by 2 bases and J by 1 base, 1 base remained unmatched. The CDR3 runs 14 residues. The germline CDR1 and CDR2 sequences are SGHTA and FQGNSA. CDR3 in amino acids: CASSLNRGNTEAFF. The CDR3, as DNA: TGTGCCAGCAGCTTAAACAGGGGGAACACTGAAGCTTTCTTT.

This chain connects TRBV28 to TRBJ2-6, with a weak D call TRBD1 (5 bases). The V and J ends lost 6 bases and 1 base respectively, with 10 bases between them. Per germline, CDR1 MDHEN and CDR2 SYDVKM. CDR3 length: 15 amino acids. The CDR3 here is CASSVTASGANVLTF. DNA for the CDR3: TGTGCCAGCAGCGTGACAGCATCTGGGGCCAACGTCCTGACTTTC.

This sequence joins TRBV6-1 and TRBJ1-4, with D perhaps TRBD1 (5 bases). V lost 1 base to trimming and J lost 4 bases, with 7 bases between them. This CDR3 region has 14 residues. Germline CDR1 and CDR2: MNHNS and SASEGT. CDR3 coding DNA: TGTGCCAGCAGTGAAGGGGGGGGTAATGAAAAACTGTTTTTT. The encoded protein is CASSEGGGNEKLFF.

V and J are TRBV7-2 and TRBJ2-3; 12 bases match TRBD2. V trimming: 3 bases; J trimming: 7 bases; junction bases outside the gene matches: 8. The CDR3 contains 16 residues. Germline-derived CDR1 and CDR2 are SGHTA and FQGNSA. As DNA, the CDR3 is TGTGCCAGCAGCTTGGGGCTAGCGGGGGGGGGCAATACGCAGTATTTT. It specifies CASSLGLAGGGNTQYF.

The chain joins TRBV29-1 to TRBJ1-2; D perhaps matches TRBD1 (5 bases). The CDR3 is 14 amino acids. Germline CDR1 reads SQVTM; CDR2 reads ANQGSEA. V was cut by 5 bases and J by 4 bases, with 17 bases left in between. CDR3: CSVSRDSSTYGYTF. The DNA for the CDR3 is TGCAGCGTTTCCCGCGACAGCTCTACCTATGGCTACACCTTC.

The chain employs TRBV4-1 and TRBJ2-7, with a possible D match to TRBD1 (6 bases). The CDR3 consists of 15 residues. Trimming pared 1 base from V and 2 bases from J, leaving 12 bases between. Germline assignment: CDR1 MGHRA and CDR2 YSYEKL. The CDR3 sequence is CASSQGTASAYEQYF. CDR3 in DNA: TGCGCCAGCAGCCAAGGGACAGCCTCAGCCTACGAGCAGTACTTC.

This chain joins TRBV18 and TRBJ1-2; a weak D match, TRBD1 (5 bases). Trimming removed 2 bases from V and 3 bases from J, with 13 bases in between. Per germline, CDR1 KGHSH and CDR2 LQKENI. There are 15 residues in the CDR3. The DNA of the CDR3 is TGTGCCAGCTCACCAGGCGCCGGAGGGGACTATGGCTACACCTTC. Its translation is CASSPGAGGDYGYTF.

Here the CDR3 reads CASSLFSAVAGLTGELFF. CDR3 bases: TGTGCCAGCAGCCTGTTCTCGGCAGTAGCGGGGCTCACCGGGGAGCTGTTTTTT. The chain has TRBV7-9 and TRBJ2-2; TRBD2 matches 8 bases. The CDR3 totals 18 residues. Trimming removed 5 bases from V and 4 bases from J; junction bases left unmatched: 15. In germline, CDR1 is SEHNR, CDR2 FQNEAQ (reference sequence).

This rearrangement joins TRBV27 to TRBJ2-3; weak D call: TRBD2 (5 bases). The V end lost 2 bases, the J end lost 6 bases, and 21 bases lay between the germline ends. CDR3 length: 17 residues. CDR1 and CDR2 (germline): MNHEY, SMNVEV (reference sequence). CDR3 residues: CASSLRSLAAKRDTQYF. CDR3 sequence (DNA): TGTGCCAGCAGTTTACGGTCCCTGGCGGCCAAGCGGGATACGCAGTATTTT.

The rearrangement links TRBV9 to TRBJ2-7; TRBD1 matches at 10 bases. The germline gives CDR1 SGDLS, CDR2 YYNGEE. The CDR3 loop spans 16 amino acids. Trimming cost V 4 bases and J 2 bases; bases outside gene matches: 9. CDR3 bases: TGTGCCAGCAGCCCCCCCGGGGACAGGGGCACCTACGAGCAGTACTTC. Translated: CASSPPGDRGTYEQYF.

The rearrangement joins TRBV19 to TRBJ1-2, with a weak D call TRBD1 (5 bases). V dropped 5 bases and J dropped 2 bases, with 18 bases sitting between them. CDR1 and CDR2 (germline): LNHDA, SQIVND (reference sequence). The CDR3 sequence is 16 residues long. The CDR3 loop is CASSSDRPGENYGYTF. CDR3 bases: TGTGCCAGTAGTTCTGACCGGCCGGGGGAAAACTATGGCTACACCTTC.

This chain links TRBV19 with TRBJ1-5; D not certain. Deletions cut 1 base from V and 5 bases from J, with 12 bases between. This CDR3 comprises 15 residues. Germline lookup yields CDR1 LNHDA and CDR2 SQIVND (reference sequence). CDR3 amino acids: CASSIGSGSHQPQHF. DNA of the CDR3: TGTGCCAGTAGTATAGGGTCAGGTTCCCATCAGCCCCAGCATTTT.

V is TRBV5-4 and J is TRBJ2-5, with a possible D match to TRBD2 (6 bases). Deletions cut 7 bases from V and 5 bases from J, with 15 bases between. The CDR3 extends over 13 amino acids. Germline V gene lookup returns CDR1 SGHNT and CDR2 YYREEE (reference sequence). The CDR3 protein is CASRLAGGETQYF. CDR3 sequence (DNA): TGTGCCAGCCGTTTGGCAGGAGGGGAGACCCAGTACTTC. Variable domain in full (rest from reference TRBV5-4 and TRBJ2-5): ETGVTQSPTHLIKTRGQQVTLRCSSQSGHNTVSWYQQALGQGPQFIFQYYREEENGRGNFPPRFSGLQFPNYSSELNVNALELDDSALYLCASRLAGGETQYFGPGTRLLVL.

This clone was observed a handful of times. V is TRBV25-1 and J is TRBJ1-6; D is uncertain. Germline V CDR1 and CDR2: MGHDK, SYGVNS. This CDR3 has 11 residues. V was pared by 7 bases and J by 14 bases, with 12 bases between. CDR3 in amino acids: CASTSDRALHF. The CDR3 DNA is TGTGCCAGCACCTCCGACCGGGCCCTCCACTTT.

The J gene is TRBJ2-3, the V gene TRBV19, with D perhaps matching TRBD2 (6 bases). The germline gives CDR1 LNHDA, CDR2 SQIVND (reference sequence). CDR3 length: 14 residues. Trimming shortened V by 5 bases and J by 8 bases, and 17 bases separated the two germline ends. The CDR3 nucleotides read TGTGCCAGTAGTTTCGGGACCGGGGGAGCTACGCAGTATTTT. It specifies CASSFGTGGATQYF.

V gene TRBV5-1 combines with J gene TRBJ1-1; D gene uncertain. CDR3 length: 14 amino acids. V lost 6 bases and J lost 0, with 12 bases in between. Germline-derived CDR1 and CDR2 are SGHRS and YFSETQ. Here the CDR3 DNA reads TGCGCCAGCACTAATTCTCCCATGAACACTGAAGCTTTCTTT. Protein: CASTNSPMNTEAFF.

This chain connects TRBV11-1 to TRBJ2-1; 8 positions agree with TRBD1. Germline values: CDR1 SGHAT, CDR2 FQDESV (reference sequence). V shed 7 bases, J shed 2 bases, and the junction held 4 bases outside the gene matches. This CDR3 is 14 amino acids long. The CDR3 loop is CASTPGGAYNEQFF. The CDR3 nucleotides are TGTGCCAGCACCCCAGGGGGCGCCTACAATGAGCAGTTCTTC.

V and J are TRBV18 and TRBJ1-2; D is possibly TRBD1 (6 bases). V was pared by 2 bases and J by 7 bases, with 11 bases between. This CDR3 spans 13 amino acids. CDR1 is KGHSH and CDR2 is LQKENI in the germline V gene. The chain's CDR3 is CASSPDVRGGYTF. Here the CDR3 DNA reads TGTGCCAGCTCACCAGATGTCAGGGGTGGCTACACCTTC.

The rearrangement joins TRBV5-1 to TRBJ2-7; 7 nucleotides agree with TRBD2. Trimming at V came to 2 bases and at J to 6 bases, leaving 8 bases not matched to a gene. The length of the CDR3 is 14 residues. Germline assignment: CDR1 SGHRS and CDR2 YFSETQ. CDR3 nucleotide sequence: TGCGCCAGCAGCTTTGGGGACCCGGGAGGCGAGCAGTACTTC. This encodes CASSFGDPGGEQYF.

This rearrangement joins TRBV11-2 to TRBJ1-2; tentatively, D is TRBD1 (5 bases). The CDR3 loop spans 14 amino acids. V shed 3 bases and J shed 1 base, with 9 bases lying between them. Germline assignment: CDR1 SGHAT and CDR2 FQNNGV. The CDR3 sequence: CASSLGRGNYGYTF. CDR3 DNA sequence: TGTGCCAGCAGCTTGGGGAGGGGTAACTATGGCTACACCTTC.

This clone was picked up one time. The V gene is TRBV23-1, the J gene TRBJ1-5; D is perhaps TRBD1 (5 bases). TRBV23-1 is filed as an ORF, its function uncertain. Trimming cost V 3 bases and J 0 bases, with 21 bases left between them. This CDR3 has 19 residues. This CDR3 reads CASSHPQLKQAHSNQPQHF. The CDR3, as DNA: TGCGCCAGCAGTCATCCCCAGCTGAAACAGGCCCATAGCAATCAGCCCCAGCATTTT.

The count of this clone is one. The CDR3 nucleotides are TGTGCCAGTAGTATAGAAGGCCGGCGTGGGGCTTCGGACTATGGCTACACCTTC. Protein: CASSIEGRRGASDYGYTF. This sequence joins TRBV19 and TRBJ1-2; weak D call: TRBD1 (5 bases). The CDR3 totals 18 residues. The ends were cut back, 0 bases at V and 3 bases at J, with 20 bases in the middle. In germline, CDR1 is LNHDA, CDR2 SQIVND (reference sequence).

The rearrangement links TRBV29-1 to TRBJ1-1, with D maybe TRBD1 (6 bases). V shed 6 bases and J shed 4 bases, with 18 bases lying between them. Germline V CDR1 and CDR2: SQVTM, ANQGSEA. This CDR3 spans 14 amino acids. The CDR3: CSVLSGGRGTEAFF. The CDR3 DNA reads as TGCAGCGTGTTGAGCGGGGGGCGGGGCACTGAAGCTTTCTTT.